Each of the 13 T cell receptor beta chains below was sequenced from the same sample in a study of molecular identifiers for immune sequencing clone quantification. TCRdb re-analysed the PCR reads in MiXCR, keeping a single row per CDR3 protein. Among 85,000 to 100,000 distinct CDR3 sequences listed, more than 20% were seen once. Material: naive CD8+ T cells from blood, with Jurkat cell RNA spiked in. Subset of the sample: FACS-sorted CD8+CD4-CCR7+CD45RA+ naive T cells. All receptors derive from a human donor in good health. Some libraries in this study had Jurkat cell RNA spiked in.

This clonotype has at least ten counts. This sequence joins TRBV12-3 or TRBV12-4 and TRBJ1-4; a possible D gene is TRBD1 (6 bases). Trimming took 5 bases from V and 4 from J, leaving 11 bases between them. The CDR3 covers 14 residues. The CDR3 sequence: CASSIGQLNEKLFF. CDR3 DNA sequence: TGTGCCAGCAGTATCGGACAGCTTAATGAAAAACTGTTTTTT.

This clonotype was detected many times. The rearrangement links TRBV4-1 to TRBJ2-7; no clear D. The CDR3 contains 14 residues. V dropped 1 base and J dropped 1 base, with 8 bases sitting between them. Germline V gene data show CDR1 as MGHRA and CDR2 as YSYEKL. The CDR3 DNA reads TGCGCCAGCAGCCAAGCCCCAGGATCCTACGAGCAGTACTTC. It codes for CASSQAPGSYEQYF.

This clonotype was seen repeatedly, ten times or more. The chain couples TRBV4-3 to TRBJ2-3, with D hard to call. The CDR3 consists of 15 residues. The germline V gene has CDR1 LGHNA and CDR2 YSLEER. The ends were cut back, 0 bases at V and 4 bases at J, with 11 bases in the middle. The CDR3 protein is CASSQDRVGADTQYF. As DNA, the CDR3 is TGCGCCAGCAGCCAAGATAGGGTGGGCGCAGATACGCAGTATTTT.

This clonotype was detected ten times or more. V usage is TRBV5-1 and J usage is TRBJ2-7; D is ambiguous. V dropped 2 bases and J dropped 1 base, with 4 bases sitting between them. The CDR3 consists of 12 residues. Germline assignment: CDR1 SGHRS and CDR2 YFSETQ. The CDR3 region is CASSFESYEQYF. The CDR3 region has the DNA TGCGCCAGCAGCTTCGAGTCCTACGAGCAGTACTTC.

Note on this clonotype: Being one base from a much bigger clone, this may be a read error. Here the CDR3 reads CASSLGTNSYEQNF. CDR3 coding DNA: TGCGCCAGCAGCTTGGGGACCAACTCCTACGAGCAGAACTTC. This chain uses TRBV5-1 with TRBJ2-7; D is unresolved. CDR1 is SGHRS and CDR2 is YFSETQ in the germline V gene. The CDR3 extends over 14 amino acids.

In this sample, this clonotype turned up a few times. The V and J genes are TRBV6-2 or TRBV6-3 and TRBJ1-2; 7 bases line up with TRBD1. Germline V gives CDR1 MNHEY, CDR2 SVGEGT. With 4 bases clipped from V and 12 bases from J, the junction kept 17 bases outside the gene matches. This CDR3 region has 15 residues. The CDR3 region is CASSSRTTGVYGHTF. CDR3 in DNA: TGTGCCAGCAGTTCCCGCACCACAGGGGTATACGGCCACACCTTC.

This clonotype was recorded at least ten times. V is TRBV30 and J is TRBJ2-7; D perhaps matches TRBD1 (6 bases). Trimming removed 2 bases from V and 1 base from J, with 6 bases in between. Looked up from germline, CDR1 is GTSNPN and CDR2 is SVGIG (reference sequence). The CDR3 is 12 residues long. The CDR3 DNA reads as TGTGCCTGGAGTCAGGGGTCCTACGAGCAGTACTTC. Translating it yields CAWSQGSYEQYF.

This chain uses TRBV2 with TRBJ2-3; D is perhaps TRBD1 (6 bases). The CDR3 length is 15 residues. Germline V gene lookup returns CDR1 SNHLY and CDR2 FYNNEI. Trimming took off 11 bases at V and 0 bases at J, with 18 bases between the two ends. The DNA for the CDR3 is TGTGCCCGCGGACCCGGGACAACTAGCACAGATACGCAGTATTTT. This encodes CARGPGTTSTDTQYF.

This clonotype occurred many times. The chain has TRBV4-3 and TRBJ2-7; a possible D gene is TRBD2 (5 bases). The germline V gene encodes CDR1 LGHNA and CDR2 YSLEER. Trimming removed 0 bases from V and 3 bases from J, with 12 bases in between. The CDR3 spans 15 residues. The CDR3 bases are TGCGCCAGCAGCCAAGAGTCTAGCTCAAGCTACGAGCAGTACTTC. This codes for CASSQESSSSYEQYF.

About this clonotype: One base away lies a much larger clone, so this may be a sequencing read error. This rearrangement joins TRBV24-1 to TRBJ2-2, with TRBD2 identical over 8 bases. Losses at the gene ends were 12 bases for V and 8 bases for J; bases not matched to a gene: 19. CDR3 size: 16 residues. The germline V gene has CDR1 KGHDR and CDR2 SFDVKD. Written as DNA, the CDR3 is TGTGCCTCCGAAAAACGGGCTAGCGGGCGAGGAGGGGAGCTGTTTTTT. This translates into CASEKRASGRGGELFF.

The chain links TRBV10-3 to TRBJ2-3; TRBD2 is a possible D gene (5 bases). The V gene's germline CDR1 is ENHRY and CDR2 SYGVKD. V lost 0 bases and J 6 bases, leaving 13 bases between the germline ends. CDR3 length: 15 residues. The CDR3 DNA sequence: TGTGCCATCAGTGAGTCGCGCGGGCCCGCCGATACGCAGTATTTT. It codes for CAISESRGPADTQYF.

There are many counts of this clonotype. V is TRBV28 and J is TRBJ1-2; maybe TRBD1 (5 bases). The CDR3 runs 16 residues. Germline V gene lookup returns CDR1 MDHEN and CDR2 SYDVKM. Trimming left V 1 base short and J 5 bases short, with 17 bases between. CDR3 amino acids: CASSLLIGGKGYGYTF. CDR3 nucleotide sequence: TGTGCCAGCAGTTTATTAATCGGGGGAAAGGGGTATGGCTACACCTTC.

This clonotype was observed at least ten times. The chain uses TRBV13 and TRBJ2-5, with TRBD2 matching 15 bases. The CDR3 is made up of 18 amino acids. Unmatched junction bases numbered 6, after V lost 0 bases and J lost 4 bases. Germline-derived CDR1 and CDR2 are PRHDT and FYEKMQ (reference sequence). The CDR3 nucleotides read TGTGCCAGCAGCTTAGGTGGACTAGCGGGGGGGCCCCGAGAGACCCAGTACTTC. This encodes CASSLGGLAGGPRETQYF.